This entry describes one TCR beta chain. The sample contains more than one DNA sequence encoding this CDR3. This entry belongs to a study of blood T cell repertoires in COVID-19. The wider study: The United States, Italy and Spain provided the acute and convalescent COVID-19 samples. Sources were T cells, B-cell-depleted T cells, or PBMCs; the material itself was cDNA or gDNA.

As originally analysed: Estimation of nucleated cell counts relied on the amplification of reference gene primers. Clones were sequenced by immunoSEQ multiplex PCR, and TCRdb holds only the in-frame ones, with some missing. The V and J calls and the clone size are those of that table, but D and trimming were determined from the DNA. The repertoire consists of 35,000 to 50,000 clones, with around 83% occurring once and the leading ten covering around 13%. V lost 0 bases and J lost 5, with 7 bases in between. CDR3 length equals 13 residues. The germline gives CDR1 LGHDT, CDR2 YNNKEL (reference sequence).

Sequencing was done on a sample of peripheral blood. This sequence originates from a woman aged 70-85 years in a cohort sampled during active COVID-19. The chain carries TRBV3-1 (or the pseudogene TRBV3-2) and TRBJ1-1, with D possibly TRBD1 on 5 matching bases. CDR3 in DNA: TGTGCCAGCAGCCAAGAGGGGGGAACTGAAGCTTTCTTT. Translated: CASSQEGGTEAFF.